This T cell receptor (beta chain) was obtained from a study of metastatic and nonmetastatic thyroid tumors. Background on the study: A comparison of repertoires was made across blood and tumor or nodule tissue from malignant and benign thyroid patients.

General study findings and limits: According to reports, the diversity of TCR beta was significantly higher in malignant thyroid tumors than in benign nodules, and this held in both blood and tumor samples.

CDR1 and CDR2 from the germline V gene are DFQATT and SNEGSKA (reference sequence). V shed 6 bases and J shed 2 bases, with 12 bases lying between them. This CDR3 comprises 13 residues. Thyroid surgery had not been preceded by any treatment in any patient. With regard to this clone: The antigen remains unidentified.

In the source study's methods: It was from CDR3 differences across clinicopathological groups that a distant-metastasis classifier for papillary thyroid cancer was built. With MiXCR, TCRdb reprocessed the PCR reads. The V and J calls were not made by the authors but by TCRdb's processing. The table has roughly 18,000 clones, 25% to 35% seen once. This chain uses TRBV20-1 with TRBJ2-3; TRBD1 might be the D (6 bases). The source of this sequence is a female donor with papillary thyroid cancer or a benign thyroid nodule (not recorded which). Some clones in this sample may be carry-over from other donors' samples. Material: tumor tissue. CDR3 bases: TGCAGTGCCCTTAACAGGGACACAGATACGCAGTATTTT. This translates into CSALNRDTDTQYF.